What follows are 29 T cell receptor beta chains derived from one specimen sequenced in a study of cytomegalovirus exposure and HLA in healthy donors. Use of 60 Vbeta and 13 Jbeta primers characterized the PCR. Profiling relied on immunoSEQ multiplex PCR, and the TCRdb table lists in-frame clones only, not all of them. The profile covers approximately 61,000 clones, with around 75% appearing a single time and 51% taken by the ten largest. The sample taken for sequencing was PBMCs. These receptors originate from a man over 45 in good health and CMV-seropositive.

The chain is built from TRBV7-3 and TRBJ2-7; TRBD2 is a possible D gene (5 bases). Germline V gene lookup returns CDR1 SGHTA and CDR2 FQGTGA. V was pared by 5 bases and J by 4 bases, with 39 bases between. The CDR3 covers 22 residues. Here the CDR3 reads CASSLCGGLNHGRSRFRYEQYF. Here the CDR3 DNA reads TGTGCCAGCAGCCTCTGTGGCGGGCTCAACCACGGCAGATCTAGGTTTCGGTACGAGCAGTACTTC.

This rearrangement joins TRBV9 to TRBJ1-1; a possible D gene is TRBD1 (5 bases). Trimming shortened V by 0 bases and J by 1 base, and 10 bases separated the two germline ends. Germline CDR1 is SGDLS and CDR2 is YYNGEE. The CDR3 is made up of 15 amino acids. CDR3 sequence (DNA): TGTGCCAGCAGCGTAGATTCACAGGCGAACACTGAAGCTTTCTTT. Amino acid sequence: CASSVDSQANTEAFF. Variable domain in full (rest from reference TRBV9 and TRBJ1-1): DSGVTQTPKHLITATGQRVTLRCSPRSGDLSVYWYQQSLDQGLQFLIQYYNGEERAKGNILERFSAQQFPDLHSELNLSSLELGDSALYFCASSVDSQANTEAFFGQGTRLTVV.

This clone has just a few counts. This chain uses TRBV19 with TRBJ2-2, with 9 nucleotides matching TRBD2. The germline V gene encodes CDR1 LNHDA and CDR2 SQIVND (reference sequence). The CDR3 has 14 amino acids. The V and J ends lost 4 bases and 5 bases, in that order; junction bases with no gene match: 2. This chain's CDR3 is CASSNAGGTGELFF. Written as DNA, the CDR3 is TGTGCCAGTAGTAACGCGGGGGGGACCGGGGAGCTGTTTTTT.

The J gene is TRBJ2-3, the V gene TRBV4-2; D might be TRBD2 (6 bases). Per the germline V gene, CDR1 is LGHNA and CDR2 is YNFKEQ. This CDR3 comprises 16 residues. With 0 bases removed from V and 2 bases from J, the gap between germline ends came to 12 bases. CDR3 protein: CASSQEPGALTDTQYF. The CDR3 nucleotides are TGTGCCAGCAGCCAAGAACCGGGAGCGCTCACAGATACGCAGTATTTT.

The chain carries TRBV4-1 and TRBJ2-5; D gene uncertain. V lost 5 bases to trimming and J lost 4 bases, with 8 bases between them. The CDR3 has 12 amino acids. Germline V gives CDR1 MGHRA, CDR2 YSYEKL. The CDR3 bases are TGCGCCAGCAGCAAGACTGGAGAGACCCAGTACTTC. It specifies CASSKTGETQYF.

The chain employs TRBV7-9 and TRBJ2-3; 12 bases match TRBD2. The CDR3 loop spans 16 amino acids. The junction had 1 base not matched to a gene; V was cut back by 2 bases and J by 1 base. CDR1 is SEHNR, CDR2 FQNEAQ, per germline (reference sequence). Here the CDR3 DNA reads TGTGCCAGCAGCTTAAGGACTAGCGGGGGCACAGATACGCAGTATTTT. This encodes CASSLRTSGGTDTQYF.

J is TRBJ1-4 and V is TRBV7-9, with 10 bases aligning to TRBD1. The length of the CDR3 is 16 residues. V was pared by 3 bases and J by 5 bases, with 6 bases of the junction left unmatched. Germline CDR1 reads SEHNR; CDR2 reads FQNEAQ (reference sequence). This CDR3 reads CASSLGLGQGNEKLFF. The CDR3 nucleotides are TGTGCCAGCAGCTTGGGCTTGGGACAGGGGAATGAAAAACTGTTTTTT.

The table lists this clone with a count of one. The chain is built from TRBV5-4 and TRBJ2-4; perhaps TRBD1 as D (6 bases). Germline V gene lookup returns CDR1 SGHNT and CDR2 YYREEE (reference sequence). The CDR3 is 16 amino acids. Trimming pared 4 bases from V and 1 base from J, leaving 15 bases between. This CDR3 is CASSGGQTGAKNIQYF. In DNA form, the CDR3 reads TGTGCCAGCAGCGGCGGACAGACTGGGGCCAAAAACATTCAGTACTTC. The full variable domain, rest sourced from reference TRBV5-4 and TRBJ2-4, is ETGVTQSPTHLIKTRGQQVTLRCSSQSGHNTVSWYQQALGQGPQFIFQYYREEENGRGNFPPRFSGLQFPNYSSELNVNALELDDSALYLCASSGGQTGAKNIQYFGAGTRLSVL.

The chain links TRBV7-8 to TRBJ2-7; 10 bases match TRBD1. There are 15 residues in the CDR3. Germline V gives CDR1 SGHVS, CDR2 FQNEAQ. V was pared by 6 bases and J by 1 base, with 6 bases of the junction left unmatched. The CDR3, as DNA: TGTGCCAGCAGGCTTATGGGACAGGGGTCCTACGAGCAGTACTTC. As protein: CASRLMGQGSYEQYF.

The chain couples TRBV15 to TRBJ1-4, with D unclear. CDR1 is LNHNV and CDR2 is YYDKDF in the germline V gene (reference sequence). This CDR3 is built from 14 residues. Trimming pared 1 base from V and 7 bases from J, leaving 10 bases between. The CDR3 protein is CATSRVGASEKLFF. In nucleotides, the CDR3 is TGTGCCACCAGCAGAGTTGGAGCGAGTGAAAAACTGTTTTTT. The full variable domain, rest sourced from reference TRBV15 and TRBJ1-4, is DAMVIQNPRYQVTQFGKPVTLSCSQTLNHNVMYWYQQKSSQAPKLLFHYYDKDFNNEADTPDNFQSRRPNTSFCFLDIRSPGLGDTAMYLCATSRVGASEKLFFGSGTQLSVL.

This chain uses TRBV11-3 with TRBJ2-2; 8 bases match TRBD1. The trim removed 5 bases at V and 2 bases at J, leaving 7 bases unmatched. The germline V gene encodes CDR1 SGHNT and CDR2 YENEEA. The CDR3 loop spans 16 amino acids. The CDR3: CASSKGQGRNTGELFF. CDR3 DNA: TGTGCCAGCAGCAAAGGACAGGGCCGTAACACCGGGGAGCTGTTTTTT.

The chain recombines TRBV2 with TRBJ1-5; possibly TRBD1 for D (5 bases). Germline assignment: CDR1 SNHLY and CDR2 FYNNEI. The CDR3 runs 11 residues. Trimming removed 8 bases at V and 5 bases at J, with 7 bases between. CDR3 residues: CASGRDQPQHF. DNA for the CDR3: TGTGCCAGCGGCAGGGATCAGCCCCAGCATTTT.

V is TRBV4-3 and J is TRBJ1-2, with 7 bases fitting TRBD1. Germline V gives CDR1 LGHNA, CDR2 YSLEER. V was clipped by 1 base and J by 4 bases; unmatched bases: 6. The CDR3 totals 15 residues. The CDR3 sequence: CASSQARDRRYGYTF. In nucleotides, the CDR3 is TGCGCCAGCAGCCAAGCTCGGGACAGACGCTATGGCTACACCTTC.

The chain carries TRBV27 and TRBJ2-4, with D possibly TRBD2 on 6 matching bases. Per germline, CDR1 MNHEY and CDR2 SMNVEV (reference sequence). This CDR3 is built from 18 residues. V lost 1 base and J 0 bases, leaving 16 bases between the germline ends. CDR3 DNA sequence: TGTGCCAGCAGTTTATACGGGGGATCCGGACTAGCCAAAAACATTCAGTACTTC. It yields the protein CASSLYGGSGLAKNIQYF.

The chain has TRBV9 and TRBJ1-4, with TRBD1 identical over 8 bases. The CDR3 has 15 amino acids. V lost 0 bases to trimming and J lost 5 bases; unmatched junction nucleotides: 3. The germline V gene encodes CDR1 SGDLS and CDR2 YYNGEE. CDR3 DNA sequence: TGTGCCAGCAGCGTAGTAGGGGACAGGAATGAAAAACTGTTTTTT. Its protein product is CASSVVGDRNEKLFF.

This clone has only one observation. Germline and junction disagree at one end, which may indicate a read error. CDR3 nucleotides: TGTGCCGGCAGTGAAGTAGGAACCAAGGGGGCCAAAAACATTCAGTACTTC. It yields the protein CAGSEVGTKGAKNIQYF. The chain employs TRBV6-1 and TRBJ2-4, with D possibly matching TRBD1 (5 bases). The CDR3 spans 17 residues. In germline, CDR1 is MNHNS, CDR2 SASEGT.

The genes are TRBV29-1 and TRBJ2-7; 11 nucleotides match TRBD1. Germline-derived CDR1 and CDR2 are SQVTM and ANQGSEA. This CDR3 spans 14 amino acids. Trimming cost V 3 bases and J 0 bases; bases outside gene matches: 1. The CDR3 reads CSVDGTGGSYEQYF. DNA for the CDR3: TGCAGCGTTGACGGGACAGGGGGCTCCTACGAGCAGTACTTC.

V is TRBV5-1 and J is TRBJ1-1, with 8 bases lining up with TRBD1. This CDR3 has 16 amino acids. J was trimmed by 2 bases and V by 0 bases; bases with no gene match: 6. From germline, CDR1 is SGHRS and CDR2 YFSETQ. CDR3 coding DNA: TGCGCCAGCAGCTTGGGTGACAGGGGACGAAACACTGAAGCTTTCTTT. Amino acid sequence: CASSLGDRGRNTEAFF.

The rearrangement joins TRBV5-1 to TRBJ2-3; possibly TRBD2 for D (5 bases). The germline V gene has CDR1 SGHRS and CDR2 YFSETQ. Between the trimmed V and J ends, which lost 3 bases and 10 bases, there was a span of 15 bases. The CDR3 has 13 residues. For the CDR3, the DNA is TGCGCCAGCAGCTCGGGATTTACTAAATCGCAGTATTTT. It codes for CASSSGFTKSQYF. Combining the CDR3 with reference TRBV5-1 and TRBJ2-3 gives the whole variable domain KAGVTQTPRYLIKTRGQQVTLSCSPISGHRSVSWYQQTPGQGLQFLFEYFSETQRNKGNFPGRFSGRQFSNSRSEMNVSTLELGDSALYLCASSSGFTKSQYFGPGTRLTVL.

This clone was seen more than once but under ten times. The chain recombines TRBV6-1 with TRBJ1-1; 7 bases are a match to TRBD1. V gave up 5 bases and J gave up 7 bases; unmatched junction bases: 1. The CDR3 covers 11 residues. The V gene's germline CDR1 is MNHNS and CDR2 SASEGT. This CDR3 reads CASSRQGEAFF. The CDR3 DNA reads TGTGCCAGCAGTCGACAGGGTGAAGCTTTCTTT.

This CDR3 reads CASRLERGAWQPQHF. The DNA for the CDR3 is TGTGCCAGCAGACTAGAACGGGGGGCCTGGCAGCCCCAGCATTTT. The genes are TRBV28 and TRBJ1-5, with D possibly matching TRBD1 (6 bases). Per the germline V gene, CDR1 is MDHEN and CDR2 is SYDVKM. Trimming shortened V by 6 bases and J by 7 bases, and 19 bases separated the two germline ends. The CDR3 consists of 15 residues.

In its sample, this clone was seen once. This chain joins TRBV7-2 and TRBJ1-3; D call uncertain. Germline values: CDR1 SGHTA, CDR2 FQGNSA. CDR3 size: 14 residues. V was cut by 5 bases and J by 4 bases, with 12 bases left in between. The CDR3 loop reads CASSPQVQGNTIYF. CDR3 DNA sequence: TGTGCCAGCAGCCCACAAGTCCAGGGAAACACCATATATTTT.

This clone has a handful of counts. A far larger clone is just one base off, so this is likely a read error. The chain employs TRBV9 and TRBJ2-7, with a weak D call TRBD1 (6 bases). Germline loops: CDR1 SGDLS, CDR2 YYNGEE. The CDR3 is 15 amino acids. The CDR3 DNA sequence: TGTGCCAGCAGCTCCCAGGGGCCCAGCTCCTACGAGCAGTGCTTC. Amino acid sequence: CASSSQGPSSYEQCF.

On this clone itself: The junction differs from germline at one of its ends, possibly a read error. The rearrangement joins TRBV7-9 to TRBJ1-1; 10 bases map to TRBD1. The germline V gene has CDR1 SEHNR and CDR2 FQNEAQ (reference sequence). This CDR3 is 15 amino acids long. Written as DNA, the CDR3 is TGTGCCGGCAGCTCTAGGGACAGGGGGAACACTGAAGCTTTCTTT. This encodes CAGSSRDRGNTEAFF.

The chain has TRBV6-6 and TRBJ2-3; TRBD2 agrees at 9 bases. Germline V lookup: CDR1 MNHNY, CDR2 SVGAGI (reference sequence). The CDR3 is 14 residues long. With 7 bases clipped from V and 4 bases from J, the junction kept 6 bases outside the gene matches. As DNA, the CDR3 is TGTGCCAGCACCCACAGCGGGGGGTCAGATACGCAGTATTTT. This gives the protein CASTHSGGSDTQYF.

This chain joins TRBV5-1 and TRBJ2-3; 12 bases fit TRBD2. This CDR3 is 16 amino acids long. Germline-derived CDR1 and CDR2 are SGHRS and YFSETQ. With 4 bases clipped from V and 2 bases from J, the junction kept 5 bases outside the gene matches. DNA for the CDR3: TGCGCCAGCAGCCCATCTAGCGGGAGGGCCACAGATACGCAGTATTTT. It is translated as CASSPSSGRATDTQYF.

This chain links TRBV5-4 with TRBJ2-5; 10 bases line up with TRBD2. Trimming removed 4 bases from V and 1 base from J; junction bases left unmatched: 4. The CDR3 loop spans 15 amino acids. The germline V gene encodes CDR1 SGHNT and CDR2 YYREEE (reference sequence). CDR3 in DNA: TGTGCCAGCAGCACCAGGACTAGCGGCCAAGAGACCCAGTACTTC. Translating it yields CASSTRTSGQETQYF.

This rearrangement joins TRBV6-1 to TRBJ2-7; 8 positions match TRBD2. Trimming at V came to 6 bases and at J to 2 bases, leaving 9 bases not matched to a gene. The CDR3 length is 15 residues. CDR1 is MNHNS and CDR2 is SASEGT in the germline V gene. The CDR3 nucleotides read TGTGCCAGCAGGGACGCGGGGGGCCACGCCTACGAGCAGTACTTC. Translation: CASRDAGGHAYEQYF.

V and J are TRBV6-6 and TRBJ2-3; D is uncertain. Between the trimmed V and J ends, which lost 0 bases and 1 base, there was a span of 5 bases. The CDR3 totals 14 residues. The germline V gene has CDR1 MNHNY and CDR2 SVGAGI (reference sequence). The CDR3 DNA is TGTGCCAGCAGTTACTCTCCCGGCACAGATACGCAGTATTTT. Amino acid sequence: CASSYSPGTDTQYF.